The 32 T cell receptor beta chains given below trace back to one sample, sequenced in a study of response to subunit inactivated influenza vaccine. TCRdb re-called the RT-PCR reads with MiXCR, one entry per CDR3 protein. Among 650,000 to 700,000 distinct CDR3 sequences listed, 15% to 17% were seen once. This specimen consisted of PBMCs from blood, obtained about 11 days after vaccination. The receptor source for this set is a man aged 45-60 years who received an inactivated influenza vaccine.

In this sample, this clonotype turned up many times. The rearrangement links TRBV7-2 to TRBJ2-4; TRBD1 might be the D (5 bases). Germline V gene sequence: CDR1 SGHTA, CDR2 FQGNSA. Trimming left V 3 bases short and J 0 bases short, with 12 bases between. CDR3 length: 16 amino acids. Written as DNA, the CDR3 is TGTGCCAGCAGCTTGGCCTCGCAGGGAGCCAAAAACATTCAGTACTTC. This gives the protein CASSLASQGAKNIQYF.

The chain recombines TRBV7-2 with TRBJ2-7; no reliable D call. Trimming left V 2 bases short and J 3 bases short, with 11 bases between. This CDR3 contains 14 residues. Germline loops: CDR1 SGHTA, CDR2 FQGNSA. The CDR3 protein is CASSLRAGYYEQYF. CDR3 nucleotide sequence: TGTGCCAGCAGCTTAAGGGCAGGATACTACGAGCAGTACTTC.

V is TRBV7-9 and J is TRBJ2-7; 8 bases are a match to TRBD1. Germline V gene lookup returns CDR1 SEHNR and CDR2 FQNEAQ (reference sequence). Trimming removed 2 bases from V and 5 bases from J; junction bases left unmatched: 11. The CDR3 extends over 16 amino acids. The CDR3 spells CASSLSPDRVLNEQYF. The CDR3 region has the DNA TGTGCCAGCAGCTTATCCCCGGACAGGGTTCTAAACGAGCAGTACTTC. Full variable domain (outside the CDR3, taken from reference TRBV7-9 and TRBJ2-7): DTGVSQNPRHKITKRGQNVTFRCDPISEHNRLYWYRQTLGQGPEFLTYFQNEAQLEKSRLLSDRFSAERPKGSFSTLEIQRTEQGDSAMYLCASSLSPDRVLNEQYFGPGTRLTVT.

V usage is TRBV10-3 and J usage is TRBJ2-2; no clear D. CDR1 and CDR2 (germline): ENHRY, SYGVKD. The CDR3 length is 14 residues. V lost 7 bases and J 1 base, leaving 10 bases between the germline ends. CDR3 sequence reads: CAINVAGNTGELFF. As DNA, the CDR3 is TGTGCCATCAATGTAGCAGGGAACACCGGGGAGCTGTTTTTT.

This clonotype turned up a few times. The rearrangement uses TRBV12-3 or TRBV12-4 and TRBJ2-7; TRBD1 aligns across 7 bases. There are 13 residues in the CDR3. V dropped 0 bases and J dropped 5; count of bases not matched to a gene: 1. In DNA, the CDR3 is TGTGCCAGCAGTTTAGCTAGGGGGCACGAGCAGTACTTC. Protein sequence: CASSLARGHEQYF.

This clonotype turned up a few times. The J gene is TRBJ2-3, the V gene TRBV9; D is tentatively TRBD1 or TRBD2 (5 bases each). V was trimmed by 0 bases and J by 8 bases, leaving 13 bases between them. The CDR3 extends over 14 amino acids. The germline CDR1 and CDR2 sequences are SGDLS and YYNGEE. The DNA of the CDR3 is TGTGCCAGCAGCGTAGAAGGGGAGAGGGTTACGCAGTATTTT. It yields the protein CASSVEGERVTQYF.

This clonotype showed up many times. The chain uses TRBV7-2 and TRBJ2-1; TRBD2 agrees at 16 bases. Germline lookup yields CDR1 SGHTA and CDR2 FQGNSA. Trimming removed 2 bases from V and 12 bases from J; junction bases left unmatched: 7. The CDR3 covers 16 residues. CDR3 coding DNA: TGTGCCAGCAGCTTACTCGGGACTAGCGGGAGGGCTTGGCAGTTCTTC. Translating it yields CASSLLGTSGRAWQFF.

The gene calls are TRBV10-3 and TRBJ2-6; tentatively, D is TRBD1 (5 bases). Germline V gene lookup returns CDR1 ENHRY and CDR2 SYGVKD. The germline V and J ends were trimmed by 8 bases and 0 bases, with 14 bases remaining between them. The CDR3 is 16 amino acids. The CDR3 here is CAIGVGAISGANVLTF. The CDR3 DNA reads as TGTGCCATCGGCGTAGGGGCCATCTCTGGGGCCAACGTCCTGACTTTC.

This clonotype was counted a few times. V gene TRBV3-1 combines with J gene TRBJ2-7; D may be TRBD2 (5 bases). The CDR3 consists of 14 residues. The V gene lost 0 bases and the J gene lost 3 bases, with 9 bases spanning the gap. Germline CDR1 is LGHDT and CDR2 is YNNKEL (reference sequence). The CDR3 DNA sequence: TGTGCCAGCAGCCAAGAGGGCAGCGGCTACGAGCAGTACTTC. This translates into CASSQEGSGYEQYF.

This clonotype has a handful of counts. This chain uses TRBV10-3 with TRBJ2-3, with a weak D call TRBD2 (5 bases). The CDR3 totals 14 residues. Germline V lookup: CDR1 ENHRY, CDR2 SYGVKD. Trimming left V 4 bases short and J 2 bases short, with 10 bases between. The chain's CDR3 is CAISGGGYTDTQYF. The DNA of the CDR3 is TGTGCCATCAGTGGCGGAGGCTACACAGATACGCAGTATTTT.

Ten or more counts support this clonotype. This chain connects TRBV7-2 to TRBJ2-1; 8 positions agree with TRBD1. With 3 bases clipped from V and 1 base from J, the junction kept 2 bases outside the gene matches. The CDR3 is 15 residues long. The V gene's germline CDR1 is SGHTA and CDR2 FQGNSA. CDR3 nucleotide sequence: TGTGCCAGCAGCTTTTGGACAGGGTCCTACAATGAGCAGTTCTTC. This codes for CASSFWTGSYNEQFF. The variable domain in full, completed from reference TRBV7-2 and TRBJ2-1, reads GAGVSQSPSNKVTEKGKDVELRCDPISGHTALYWYRQSLGQGLEFLIYFQGNSAPDKSGLPSDRFSAERTGGSVSTLTIQRTQQEDSAVYLCASSFWTGSYNEQFFGPGTRLTVL.

This clonotype turned up a few times. This rearrangement joins TRBV19 to TRBJ2-7; 7 nucleotides match TRBD1. V gave up 4 bases and J gave up 2 bases; unmatched junction bases: 5. This CDR3 comprises 14 residues. The germline CDR1 and CDR2 sequences are LNHDA and SQIVND (reference sequence). The CDR3 bases are TGTGCCAGTAGTAGACAGGGATACACCTACGAGCAGTACTTC. Amino acid sequence: CASSRQGYTYEQYF. The variable domain in full, with the rest retrieved from reference TRBV19 and TRBJ2-7, is DGGITQSPKYLFRKEGQNVTLSCEQNLNHDAMYWYRQDPGQGLRLIYYSQIVNDFQKGDIAEGYSVSREKKESFPLTVTSAQKNPTAFYLCASSRQGYTYEQYFGPGTRLTVT.

This clonotype showed up just a few times. The chain recombines TRBV6-2 or TRBV6-3 with TRBJ2-7, with 8 bases lining up with TRBD2. Trimming took 4 bases from V and 6 from J; bases not matched to a gene: 5. The germline CDR1 and CDR2 sequences are MNHEY and SVGEGT. The CDR3 runs 13 residues. The CDR3 DNA sequence: TGTGCCAGCAGTTCCCCCGGGAGGGGCGAGCAGTACTTC. Translating gives CASSSPGRGEQYF.

This chain uses TRBV10-2 with TRBJ2-1; tentatively, D is TRBD1 (6 bases). Per the germline V gene, CDR1 is WSHSY and CDR2 is SAAADI. V was shortened by 4 bases and J by 0 bases, with 10 bases between the two germline ends. The CDR3 spans 15 residues. CDR3 residues: CASSAGHSSYNEQFF. As DNA, the CDR3 is TGCGCCAGCAGTGCGGGACACAGCTCCTACAATGAGCAGTTCTTC.

The J gene is TRBJ1-2, the V gene TRBV10-3; D is unclear. Per germline, CDR1 ENHRY and CDR2 SYGVKD. Trimming shortened V by 2 bases and J by 5 bases, and 12 bases separated the two germline ends. The CDR3 is 14 amino acids. CDR3 loop: CAISEPRARYGYTF. In DNA, the CDR3 is TGTGCCATCAGTGAGCCAAGGGCGCGGTATGGCTACACCTTC.

This clonotype was found a few times. V and J are TRBV7-9 and TRBJ2-3, with TRBD2 matching over 13 bases. CDR3 size: 17 residues. Losses at the gene ends were 5 bases for V and 3 bases for J; bases not matched to a gene: 8. CDR1 is SEHNR and CDR2 is FQNEAQ in the germline V gene (reference sequence). In nucleotides, the CDR3 is TGTGCCAGCAGCGTGGGACTAGCGGGAATCAATACAGATACGCAGTATTTT. Translating it yields CASSVGLAGINTDTQYF. Filled out from reference TRBV7-9 and TRBJ2-3, the complete variable domain reads DTGVSQNPRHKITKRGQNVTFRCDPISEHNRLYWYRQTLGQGPEFLTYFQNEAQLEKSRLLSDRFSAERPKGSFSTLEIQRTEQGDSAMYLCASSVGLAGINTDTQYFGPGTRLTVL.

The J gene is TRBJ1-5, the V gene TRBV19, with TRBD1 matching 8 bases. The CDR3 sequence is 16 residues long. Looked up from germline, CDR1 is LNHDA and CDR2 is SQIVND (reference sequence). V lost 5 bases and J lost 0; bases outside the gene matches: 6. The CDR3 DNA sequence: TGTGCCAGTAGTTCCGGGACAGGTCATAGCAATCAGCCCCAGCATTTT. It is translated as CASSSGTGHSNQPQHF.

The rearrangement uses TRBV2 and TRBJ2-1; 12 bases align to TRBD2. The CDR3 is 20 amino acids. Germline values: CDR1 SNHLY, CDR2 FYNNEI. Unmatched junction bases numbered 13, after V lost 4 bases and J lost 0 bases. Written as DNA, the CDR3 is TGTGCCAGCAGTGTCCCGACTAGCGGGAGTGCCCCCGGCTCCTACAATGAGCAGTTCTTC. Amino acids: CASSVPTSGSAPGSYNEQFF.

This rearrangement joins TRBV20-1 to TRBJ2-7; D is undetermined. V was cut by 3 bases and J by 6 bases, with 9 bases left in between. The CDR3 length is 11 residues. The germline V gene has CDR1 DFQATT and CDR2 SNEGSKA (reference sequence). CDR3 protein: CSASAIPEQYF. The CDR3 nucleotides are TGCAGTGCTAGCGCAATCCCCGAGCAGTACTTC.

The CDR3 is CSASNYNTQYF. The CDR3 DNA reads TGCAGTGCTTCCAACTACAATACGCAGTATTTT. The rearrangement joins TRBV20-1 to TRBJ2-3; D gene uncertain. Trimming left V 5 bases short and J 7 bases short, with 10 bases between. The CDR3 is made up of 11 amino acids. Germline CDR1 DFQATT, CDR2 SNEGSKA (reference sequence).

The chain carries TRBV28 and TRBJ1-1; TRBD1 might be the D (6 bases). CDR1 MDHEN and CDR2 SYDVKM come from the germline V gene. The CDR3 totals 16 residues. V was pared by 9 bases and J by 4 bases, with 24 bases between. The CDR3 protein is CASGVGRGGTGTEAFF. The CDR3 bases are TGTGCCAGTGGGGTGGGCAGGGGAGGAACGGGCACTGAAGCTTTCTTT.

The chain uses TRBV28 and TRBJ2-3; 11 positions match TRBD2. J was trimmed by 0 bases and V by 6 bases; bases with no gene match: 8. The CDR3 totals 17 residues. The germline gives CDR1 MDHEN, CDR2 SYDVKM. The CDR3 is CASSQIAGGRSTDTQYF. The CDR3 coding sequence is TGTGCCAGCAGCCAAATAGCGGGAGGGCGGAGCACAGATACGCAGTATTTT.

The chain combines TRBV7-2 with TRBJ2-3, with 7 bases matching TRBD2. The ends lost 1 base at V and 2 bases at J; junction bases unmatched: 3. Looked up from germline, CDR1 is SGHTA and CDR2 is FQGNSA. The CDR3 loop spans 15 amino acids. The CDR3 sequence: CASSLGAGDTDTQYF. CDR3 coding DNA: TGTGCCAGCAGCTTAGGTGCGGGAGACACAGATACGCAGTATTTT.

This clonotype was counted a few times. The chain uses TRBV27 and TRBJ2-5; 11 nucleotides match TRBD2. Germline-derived CDR1 and CDR2 are MNHEY and SMNVEV (reference sequence). V lost 0 bases to trimming and J lost 6 bases; unmatched junction nucleotides: 6. The CDR3 consists of 16 residues. For the CDR3, the DNA is TGTGCCAGCAGTTTATCGAGAACTAGCGGGAGCCAGACCCAGTACTTC. Translating it yields CASSLSRTSGSQTQYF.

This clonotype was detected only a few times. V usage is TRBV3-1 and J usage is TRBJ1-4; D is unclear. The germline V and J ends were trimmed by 2 bases and 7 bases, with 11 bases remaining between them. Germline V lookup: CDR1 LGHDT, CDR2 YNNKEL (reference sequence). The CDR3 runs 14 residues. The CDR3 nucleotides are TGTGCCAGCAGCCAAAAGTCAGGCGGTGAAAAACTGTTTTTT. The encoded protein is CASSQKSGGEKLFF.

This clonotype has ten or more counts. The chain recombines TRBV29-1 with TRBJ2-1; D is unclear. In germline, CDR1 is SQVTM, CDR2 ANQGSEA. The CDR3 spans 12 residues. V dropped 4 bases and J dropped 6 bases, with 10 bases sitting between them. CDR3 sequence: CSVVLWGNEQFF. The CDR3 coding sequence is TGCAGCGTTGTGTTGTGGGGCAATGAGCAGTTCTTC.

The chain employs TRBV20-1 and TRBJ2-2; a weak D match, TRBD2 (5 bases). Germline V lookup: CDR1 DFQATT, CDR2 SNEGSKA (reference sequence). The V end was cut by 1 base, the J end by 0 bases, with 9 bases between. The CDR3 is 15 amino acids. The CDR3 reads CSARAPGTNTGELFF. CDR3 DNA sequence: TGCAGTGCTAGAGCCCCGGGGACGAACACCGGGGAGCTGTTTTTT.

This clonotype turned up a few times. The chain uses TRBV7-9 and TRBJ1-4; 7 nucleotides agree with TRBD1. Germline V gives CDR1 SEHNR, CDR2 FQNEAQ (reference sequence). With V trimmed by 0 bases and J by 0 bases, 1 base remained unmatched. This CDR3 is built from 16 residues. The CDR3 DNA reads as TGTGCCAGCAGCTTAGCTGGGACAGCAACTAATGAAAAACTGTTTTTT. Protein: CASSLAGTATNEKLFF.

This chain uses TRBV5-1 with TRBJ2-4; D may be TRBD2 (5 bases). The germline V gene has CDR1 SGHRS and CDR2 YFSETQ. The ends were cut back, 0 bases at V and 7 bases at J, with 8 bases in the middle. CDR3 length: 13 amino acids. The CDR3 loop is CASSLVGENIQYF. The CDR3 bases are TGCGCCAGCAGCTTGGTTGGGGAGAACATTCAGTACTTC.

As to this clonotype: At one end the junction does not follow the germline gene, possibly because of a read error. The chain carries TRBV5-1 and TRBJ2-1; TRBD2 matches at 8 bases. The CDR3 runs 15 residues. Germline CDR1 reads SGHRS; CDR2 reads YFSETQ. This chain's CDR3 is CASRESGSSYNEKFF. The CDR3 DNA sequence: TGCGCCAGCAGGGAGAGCGGGAGTTCCTACAATGAGAAGTTCTTC.

This clonotype was observed a few times. The chain joins TRBV6-6 to TRBJ2-5; D remains unclear. CDR1 and CDR2 from the germline V gene are MNHNY and SVGAGI (reference sequence). Trimming pared 8 bases from V and 3 bases from J, leaving 10 bases between. The CDR3 extends over 12 amino acids. CDR3 in amino acids: CASSPIEETQYF. The CDR3, as DNA: TGTGCCAGCTCCCCGATCGAAGAGACCCAGTACTTC.

The sample holds a few counts of this clonotype. The chain recombines TRBV12-3 or TRBV12-4 with TRBJ1-2; TRBD1 agrees at 9 bases. The CDR3 extends over 16 amino acids. V lost 6 bases and J lost 2; bases outside the gene matches: 10. The CDR3 sequence: CASSPTGQGPNYGYTF. CDR3 bases: TGTGCCAGCAGCCCAACGGGACAGGGACCAAACTATGGCTACACCTTC.